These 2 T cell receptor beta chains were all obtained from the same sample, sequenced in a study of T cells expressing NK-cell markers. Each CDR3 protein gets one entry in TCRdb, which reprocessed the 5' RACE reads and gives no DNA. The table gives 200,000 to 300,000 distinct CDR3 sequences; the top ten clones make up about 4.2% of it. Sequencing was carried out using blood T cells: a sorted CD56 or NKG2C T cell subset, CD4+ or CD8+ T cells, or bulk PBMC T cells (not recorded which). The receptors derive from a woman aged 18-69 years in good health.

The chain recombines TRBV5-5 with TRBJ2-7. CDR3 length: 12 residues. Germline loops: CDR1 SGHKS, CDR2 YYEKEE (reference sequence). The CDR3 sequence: CASSFSEREQYF.

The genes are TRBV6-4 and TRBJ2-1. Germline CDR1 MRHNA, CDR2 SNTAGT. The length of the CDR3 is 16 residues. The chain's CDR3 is CASSATWGSSYNEQFF.